This T cell receptor beta chain came from a study of metastatic and nonmetastatic thyroid tumors. Study-wide context: The authors compared repertoires across blood and tumor or nodule tissue from malignant and benign thyroid patients. Study results and caveats: Benign nodules were reported to have significantly lower TCR beta diversity than malignant thyroid tumors, in blood and tumor.

Ahead of thyroid surgery, no patient had received treatment of any kind. CDR3 length: 14 residues. Germline V gene data show CDR1 as SGDLS and CDR2 as YYNGEE. The V gene end was trimmed by 4 bases and the J gene end by 4 bases; junction bases not matched to a gene: 5. There are many counts of this clone. What it binds is not known. Original processing methods: A distant-metastasis classifier for papillary thyroid cancer was built using CDR3 differences across clinicopathological groups. TCRdb re-called clones via MiXCR from the PCR reads. TCRdb's processing, not the study's, gives the V and J calls here. The sample gives roughly 27,000 clones, around a quarter of which show up once; approximately 14% is in the top ten.

Source material: blood. This TCR derives from a female donor with papillary thyroid cancer or a benign thyroid nodule (not recorded which). Some clones in this sample may be carry-over from other donors' samples. The genes are TRBV9 and TRBJ1-1; 9 bases are shared with TRBD1. The CDR3 coding sequence is TGTGCCAGCAGCCCCCGGGACAGGGCCACTGAAGCTTTCTTT. Translating it yields CASSPRDRATEAFF.